The rows below give T cell receptor beta chains drawn from one sample of a study of cytomegalovirus exposure and HLA in healthy donors. The table came from immunoSEQ multiplex PCR; TCRdb's copy has only in-frame clones and leaves some out. In the table there are 110,000 to 150,000 clones, around 80% of which are singletons. The source material was PBMCs. These receptors were taken from a middle-aged man in good health and CMV-seropositive. CDR3s include the opening cysteine and the closing phenylalanine or tryptophan. Each record gives: V gene, J gene, D gene, clone size, CDR3 DNA, CDR3 protein. A D gene is named only where the DNA matches it firmly. Size values are once, few and many counts, or a class for expanded clones, and some rows have none.

v_gene: TRBV28
j_gene: TRBJ2-6
d_gene: -
abundance: -
CDR3nt: TGTGCCAGCAGTTCACCGGCAGGGATCATCTCTGGGGCCAACGTCCTGACTTTC
CDR3aa: CASSSPAGIISGANVLTF

v_gene: TRBV19
j_gene: TRBJ1-3
d_gene: -
abundance: -
CDR3nt: TGTGCCACCACGACACGAGTCCTCGCTGGAAACACCATATATTTT
CDR3aa: CATTTRVLAGNTIYF

v_gene: TRBV7-2
j_gene: TRBJ2-7
d_gene: TRBD1
abundance: -
CDR3nt: TGTGCCAGCAGCGTTATAGGGACAGGGGGCGAGCAGTACTTC
CDR3aa: CASSVIGTGGEQYF

v_gene: TRBV7-2
j_gene: TRBJ2-2
d_gene: TRBD2
abundance: -
CDR3nt: TGTGCCAGCAGCTCCCCGGGACTAGCGGTCACCGGGGAGCTGTTTTTT
CDR3aa: CASSSPGLAVTGELFF

v_gene: TRBV19
j_gene: TRBJ2-7
d_gene: TRBD2
abundance: -
CDR3nt: TGTGCCAGTAGAGCCGGGACTAGTAGCTCCTACGAGCAGTACTTC
CDR3aa: CASRAGTSSSYEQYF

v_gene: TRBV9
j_gene: TRBJ1-3
d_gene: TRBD1
abundance: -
CDR3nt: TGTGCCAGCAACCCGGGACAGGCCTTCTCTGGAAACACCATATATTTT
CDR3aa: CASNPGQAFSGNTIYF

v_gene: TRBV5-1
j_gene: TRBJ1-4
d_gene: -
abundance: -
CDR3nt: TGCGCCAGCAGCTTGGAGGGCAGGGATGAAAAACTGTTTTTT
CDR3aa: CASSLEGRDEKLFF

v_gene: TRBV28
j_gene: TRBJ1-4
d_gene: TRBD1
abundance: -
CDR3nt: TGTGCCAGCAGCCAAAGACAGGGGAGGAGTGAAAAACTGTTTTTT
CDR3aa: CASSQRQGRSEKLFF

v_gene: TRBV2
j_gene: TRBJ2-7
d_gene: -
abundance: few
CDR3nt: TGTGCCAGCAAGGGCAGGGGAAAGTACGAGCAGTACTTC
CDR3aa: CASKGRGKYEQYF

v_gene: TRBV5-1
j_gene: TRBJ1-6
d_gene: -
abundance: -
CDR3nt: TGCGCCAGCAGCTTGGATGGGGGGGGTAATTCACCCCTCCACTTT
CDR3aa: CASSLDGGGNSPLHF

v_gene: TRBV11-2
j_gene: TRBJ1-3
d_gene: -
abundance: -
CDR3nt: TGTGCCAGCAGCCCCCGTCTGAGTAACTCTGGAAACACCATATATTTT
CDR3aa: CASSPRLSNSGNTIYF

v_gene: TRBV28
j_gene: TRBJ1-2
d_gene: TRBD1
abundance: -
CDR3nt: TGTGCCAGCAGTATACTACAGGGGCCCCGTTCTGGGGGCACCTTC
CDR3aa: CASSILQGPRSGGTF

v_gene: TRBV30
j_gene: TRBJ2-5
d_gene: TRBD2
abundance: -
CDR3nt: TGTGCCTGGAGTTGGGGACTAGCGGGACGGGGGGAGACCCAGTACTTC
CDR3aa: CAWSWGLAGRGETQYF

v_gene: TRBV5-6
j_gene: TRBJ2-2
d_gene: -
abundance: once
CDR3nt: TGTGCCAGCAGCTTGTATCCCAACACCGGGGAGCTGTTTTTT
CDR3aa: CASSLYPNTGELFF

v_gene: TRBV7-9
j_gene: TRBJ2-1
d_gene: TRBD2
abundance: -
CDR3nt: TGTGCCAGCAGTTACATAGCGGGAACCAACAATGAGCAGTTCTTC
CDR3aa: CASSYIAGTNNEQFF

v_gene: TRBV2
j_gene: TRBJ2-7
d_gene: -
abundance: -
CDR3nt: TGTGCCAGCAGTGGAGGCAGTTTTGACTACGAGCAGTACTTC
CDR3aa: CASSGGSFDYEQYF

v_gene: TRBV2
j_gene: TRBJ2-7
d_gene: -
abundance: -
CDR3nt: TGTGCCAGCAATTTCGACAGGACCTCCTACGAGCAGTACTTC
CDR3aa: CASNFDRTSYEQYF

v_gene: TRBV5-1
j_gene: TRBJ2-7
d_gene: -
abundance: -
CDR3nt: TGCGCCAGCAGCTTGGCTGGAGACTCCTACGAGCAGTACTTC
CDR3aa: CASSLAGDSYEQYF

v_gene: TRBV7-8
j_gene: TRBJ2-1
d_gene: -
abundance: -
CDR3nt: TGTGCCAGCAGCTTAGTCCACAGAAGTCCCTACAATGAGCAGTTCTTC
CDR3aa: CASSLVHRSPYNEQFF

v_gene: TRBV6-6
j_gene: TRBJ1-1
d_gene: -
abundance: few
CDR3nt: TGTGCCAGCAGAGCCTCTTCCGGGGGCACTGAAGCTTTCTTT
CDR3aa: CASRASSGGTEAFF

v_gene: TRBV10-2
j_gene: TRBJ1-5
d_gene: TRBD1
abundance: -
CDR3nt: TGCGCCAGCAGTGATGGAGGAACAGGGGGCTATCAGCCCCAGCATTTT
CDR3aa: CASSDGGTGGYQPQHF

v_gene: TRBV6-6
j_gene: TRBJ1-3
d_gene: -
abundance: -
CDR3nt: TGTGCCAGCAGTTACGGGACTTCCTCTGGAAACACCATATATTTT
CDR3aa: CASSYGTSSGNTIYF

v_gene: TRBV14
j_gene: TRBJ2-7
d_gene: TRBD2
abundance: -
CDR3nt: TGTGCCAGCAGCCAACTAGGGCGGGAGGCCCAGGGGGAGCAGTACTTC
CDR3aa: CASSQLGREAQGEQYF

v_gene: TRBV19
j_gene: TRBJ1-1
d_gene: TRBD1
abundance: -
CDR3nt: TGTGCCAGTAGTCCTGTTCCGAGACAGGGTATCGGCACTGAAGCTTTCTTT
CDR3aa: CASSPVPRQGIGTEAFF